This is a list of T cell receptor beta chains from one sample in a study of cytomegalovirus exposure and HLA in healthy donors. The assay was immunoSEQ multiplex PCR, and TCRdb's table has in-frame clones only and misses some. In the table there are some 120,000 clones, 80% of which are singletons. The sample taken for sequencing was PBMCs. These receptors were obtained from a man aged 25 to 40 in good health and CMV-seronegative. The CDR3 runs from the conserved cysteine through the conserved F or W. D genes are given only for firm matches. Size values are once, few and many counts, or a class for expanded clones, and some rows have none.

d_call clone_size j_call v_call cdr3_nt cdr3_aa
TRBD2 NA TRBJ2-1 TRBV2 TGTGCCAGCATGTATTCCCGCGGGAGGAATGAGCAGTTCTTC CASMYSRGRNEQFF
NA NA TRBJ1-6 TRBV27 TGTGCCAGCAGTTGGACGGGGAATTCACCCCTCCACTTT CASSWTGNSPLHF
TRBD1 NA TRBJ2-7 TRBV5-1 TGCGCCAGCAGCCCCGGGACAGACACCTACGAGCAGTACTTC CASSPGTDTYEQYF
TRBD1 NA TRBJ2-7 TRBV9 TGTGCCAGCAGCGTAGTGCCCGGGACAGTGACCTACGAGCAGTACTTC CASSVVPGTVTYEQYF
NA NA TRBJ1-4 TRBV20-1 TGCAGTGCTAGAGCAACAGGGAAACTGTTTTTT CSARATGKLFF
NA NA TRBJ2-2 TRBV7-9 TGTGCCAGCGGGCCCCGGGGCGGGATGAACACCGGGGAGCTGTTTTTT CASGPRGGMNTGELFF
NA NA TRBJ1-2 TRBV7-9 TGTGCCAGCAGCTTAGCGACACGAATGGGGGGTGGCTACACCTTC CASSLATRMGGGYTF
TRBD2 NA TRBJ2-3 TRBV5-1 TGCGCCAGCAGCTTGGAGACTAGCGGGAGTGGGGATACGCAGTATTTT CASSLETSGSGDTQYF
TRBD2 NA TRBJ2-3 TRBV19 TGTGCCAGCCGCACACGAGGCCTAGCGGGACATCTAAACACAGATACGCAGTATTTT CASRTRGLAGHLNTDTQYF
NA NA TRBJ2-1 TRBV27 TGTGCCAGCACCGCCCCGGTCGGGAGTGGCTACAATGAGCAGTTCTTC CASTAPVGSGYNEQFF
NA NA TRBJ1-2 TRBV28 TGTGCCAGCAGTTTCAGAAATGAGGATGGCTACACCTTC CASSFRNEDGYTF
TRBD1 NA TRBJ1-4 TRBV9 TGTGCCAGCAGCGTAGGGTTATCTGGGAGACAGGGAGAAACAAATGAAAAACTGTTTTTT CASSVGLSGRQGETNEKLFF
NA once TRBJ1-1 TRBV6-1 TGTGCCAGCACAAACCCGACAGGCTGGACTGAAGCTTTCTTT CASTNPTGWTEAFF
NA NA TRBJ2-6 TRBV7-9 TGTGCCAGCAGCTTAGGTCGAGGACAGAACTCTGGGGCCAACGTCCTGACTTTC CASSLGRGQNSGANVLTF
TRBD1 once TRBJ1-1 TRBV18 TGTGCCAGCTCACCTAGACAGGGCCGGAACACTGAAGCTTTCTTT CASSPRQGRNTEAFF
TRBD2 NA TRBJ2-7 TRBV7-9 TGTGCCAGCAGCTTCCCCGGCGGGAGGGATCACGAGCAGTACTTC CASSFPGGRDHEQYF
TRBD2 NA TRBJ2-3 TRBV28 TGTGCCAGCACCTTATGGGGGGGAGGGCCAGATACGCAGTATTTT CASTLWGGGPDTQYF
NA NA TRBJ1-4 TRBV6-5 TGTGCCAGCAGTGCCCGTGGGAGAGAAAAACTGTTTTTT CASSARGREKLFF
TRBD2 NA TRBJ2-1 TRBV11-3 TGTGCCAGCAGCTCGGGGCTAGCGGGAGGGTCGTCATACAATGAGCAGTTCTTC CASSSGLAGGSSYNEQFF
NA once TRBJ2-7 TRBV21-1 TGTGCCAGCAGCGGCGCAGGAAAGAACGAGCAGTACTTC CASSGAGKNEQYF
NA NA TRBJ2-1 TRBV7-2 TGTGCCAGCAGCGCAAGACGGACAGCCAACAATGAGCAGTTCTTC CASSARRTANNEQFF
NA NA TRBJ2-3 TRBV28 TGTGCCAGCAGACCGGGAGAAGCAGATACGCAGTATTTT CASRPGEADTQYF
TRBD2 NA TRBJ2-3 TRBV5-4 TGTGCCAGCACACGACTAGCGGGACCTGATACGCAGTATTTT CASTRLAGPDTQYF
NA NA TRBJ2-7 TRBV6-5 TGTGCCAGCAGCTATTCAGGGAACTCTTACGAGCAGTACTTC CASSYSGNSYEQYF
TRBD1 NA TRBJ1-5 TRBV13 TGTGCCAGCAGCTTAGGGGGACAGGGAGTTCAGCCCCAGCATTTT CASSLGGQGVQPQHF
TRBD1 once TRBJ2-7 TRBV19 TGTGCCAGTAGAAATTCCGACAGGGGGCGGTACGAGCAGTACTTC CASRNSDRGRYEQYF
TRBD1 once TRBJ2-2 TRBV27 TGTGCCAGCAGAACCATCGAGGGGGCTGGCGGGGAGCTGTTTTTT CASRTIEGAGGELFF
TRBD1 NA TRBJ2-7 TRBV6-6 TGTGCCAGCAGTCCTCCTCTTCGGACAGGGTACGAGCAGTACTTC CASSPPLRTGYEQYF
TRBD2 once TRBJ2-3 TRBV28 TGTGCCAGCAGTTTCCCACTAGCGGGAGGGTTTCCGACTAGCACAGATACGCAGTATTTT CASSFPLAGGFPTSTDTQYF
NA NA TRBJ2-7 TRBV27 TGTGCCTCCCGGTGGGGGCCAACCTACGAGCAGTACTTC CASRWGPTYEQYF
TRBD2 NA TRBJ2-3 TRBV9 TGTGCCAGCAGCGTAGAGTATGTTGGGACTAGCCCCGCAGATACGCAGTATTTT CASSVEYVGTSPADTQYF
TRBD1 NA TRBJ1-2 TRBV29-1 TGCAGCGTTCAAGACAGGGGGCCAAGTGGCTACACCTTC CSVQDRGPSGYTF
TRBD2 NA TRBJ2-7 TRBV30 TGTGCCTGGAGTGTACGGGGGGTGGCTAGGCCCGAGCAGTACTTC CAWSVRGVARPEQYF
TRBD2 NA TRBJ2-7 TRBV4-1 TGCGCCAGCAGCCAAGATGCTAGCGGGGCCACCTACGAGCAGTACTTC CASSQDASGATYEQYF
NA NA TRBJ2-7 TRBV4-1 TGCGCCAGCAGCCAACCGGGACTCGCGGCTCCCGAGCAGTACTTC CASSQPGLAAPEQYF
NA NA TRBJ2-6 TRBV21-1 TGTGCCAGCAGCCTCGGACAGGGTACCAGCTCTGGGGCCAACGTCCTGACTTTC CASSLGQGTSSGANVLTF
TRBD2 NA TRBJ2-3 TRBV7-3 TGTGCCAGCAGCTTACGGGACACTTCTAGCGGGAAGTGGGATACGCAGTATTTT CASSLRDTSSGKWDTQYF
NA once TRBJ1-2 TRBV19 TGTGCCAGTAGTATCAAACCCGGGACACCTCCTAACTATGGCTACACCTTC CASSIKPGTPPNYGYTF
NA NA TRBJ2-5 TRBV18 TGTGCCAGCTCCCCGGACACGGGGGTTGAAGAGACCCAGTACTTC CASSPDTGVEETQYF
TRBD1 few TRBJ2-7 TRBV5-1 TGCGCCAGCAGCTTTGGGACAGGGCCGAGCGAGCAGTACTTC CASSFGTGPSEQYF
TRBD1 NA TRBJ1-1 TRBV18 TGTGCCAGCTCACCATTGGACAGGGAGAACACTGAAGCTTTCTTT CASSPLDRENTEAFF
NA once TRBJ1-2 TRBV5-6 TGTGCCAGCAGCTTGTCGGGGGACGGCTACACCTTC CASSLSGDGYTF
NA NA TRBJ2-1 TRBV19 TGTGCCAGTAGTATAACGGGAGTCTACAATGAGCAGTTCTTC CASSITGVYNEQFF
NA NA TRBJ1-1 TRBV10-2 TGCGCCAGCCGTAGCGGGCGGGTGGGAGGAACTGAAGCTTTCTTT CASRSGRVGGTEAFF
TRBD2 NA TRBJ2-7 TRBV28 TGTGCCAGCTCTGAGGGACTAGCCTACGAGCAGTACTTC CASSEGLAYEQYF
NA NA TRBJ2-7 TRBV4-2 TGTGCCAGCGCAGACAGTAACTCCTACGAGCAGTACTTC CASADSNSYEQYF
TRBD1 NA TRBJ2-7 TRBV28 TGTGCCAGCAGTGTGCAGGGACAGGAGTACTTC CASSVQGQEYF
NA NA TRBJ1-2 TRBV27 TGTGCCAGCAGTACGGCCCGGAGTGGCTACACCTTC CASSTARSGYTF
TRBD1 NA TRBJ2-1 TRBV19 TGTGCCAGTAGTATAGGACAGGGGGTCGGTAATGAGCAGTTCTTC CASSIGQGVGNEQFF
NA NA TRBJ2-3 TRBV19 TGTGCCAGTAGTATAATTATGGATACGCAGTATTTT CASSIIMDTQYF
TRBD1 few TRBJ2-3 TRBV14 TGTGCCAGCAGCCAGCTCATTACAGGGGCAGATACGCAGTATTTT CASSQLITGADTQYF
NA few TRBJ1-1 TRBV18 TGTGCCAGCTCACCACAATCAGGGTACACTGAAGCTTTCTTT CASSPQSGYTEAFF
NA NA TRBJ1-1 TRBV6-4 TGTGCCACCAGAGAGGTGGCAGGGACGGGAGCTGAAGCTTTCTTT CATREVAGTGAEAFF